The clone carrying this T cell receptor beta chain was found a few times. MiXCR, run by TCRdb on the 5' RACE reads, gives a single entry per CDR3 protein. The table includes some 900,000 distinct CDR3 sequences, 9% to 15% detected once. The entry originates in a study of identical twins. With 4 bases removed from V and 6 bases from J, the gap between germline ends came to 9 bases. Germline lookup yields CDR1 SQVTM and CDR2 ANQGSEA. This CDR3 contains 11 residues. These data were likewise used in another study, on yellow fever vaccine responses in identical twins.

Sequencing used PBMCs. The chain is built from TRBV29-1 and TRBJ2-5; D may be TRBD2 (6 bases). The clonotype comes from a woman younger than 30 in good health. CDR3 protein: CSVGGAQTQYF. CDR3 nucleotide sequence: TGCAGCGTTGGCGGGGCACAGACCCAGTACTTC.